The 5 T cell receptor beta chains presented below share a single source sample, sequenced in a study of Ad26.COV2.S vaccination and SARS-CoV-2 variants. As to treatment: 15 to 20 received Ad26.COV2.S at low or high dose, single or two shots; several received placebo; per-sample allocation not given. Samples were taken on day 63 after the first vaccine or placebo injection. The protocol was immunoSEQ multiplex PCR, while the TCRdb copy is restricted to in-frame clones and leaves out a portion. The sample carries 250,000 or so clones, approximately 90% recorded once. Sequencing was performed on peripheral blood, taken in a trial of Ad26.COV2.S vaccine versus placebo. These receptors all come from a person between 18 and 60 years old who received the Ad26.COV2.S COVID-19 vaccine or a placebo.

The J gene is TRBJ2-1, the V gene TRBV9, with 11 bases matching TRBD2. V shed 0 bases, J shed 4 bases, and the junction held 3 bases outside the gene matches. This CDR3 spans 16 amino acids. Germline lookup yields CDR1 SGDLS and CDR2 YYNGEE. The CDR3 spells CASSVALAGEYNEQFF. CDR3 DNA: TGTGCCAGCAGCGTAGCACTAGCGGGGGAATACAATGAGCAGTTCTTC. The full variable domain, in which reference TRBV9 and TRBJ2-1 provide the parts outside the CDR3, is DSGVTQTPKHLITATGQRVTLRCSPRSGDLSVYWYQQSLDQGLQFLIQYYNGEERAKGNILERFSAQQFPDLHSELNLSSLELGDSALYFCASSVALAGEYNEQFFGPGTRLTVL.

The chain is built from TRBV5-1 and TRBJ2-3, with TRBD2 identical over 10 bases. Germline CDR1 is SGHRS and CDR2 is YFSETQ. This CDR3 has 16 amino acids. V shed 2 bases, J shed 4 bases, and the junction held 7 bases outside the gene matches. In nucleotides, the CDR3 is TGCGCCAGCAGCTTAGAAGCGGGAGGGGGCTCAGATACGCAGTATTTT. Its translation: CASSLEAGGGSDTQYF.

CDR3 protein: CASSPSGGAARETQYF. The CDR3 region has the DNA TGTGCCAGCAGCCCTAGCGGGGGGGCCGCAAGGGAGACCCAGTACTTC. The V and J genes are TRBV5-4 and TRBJ2-5; 12 bases align to TRBD2. V shed 4 bases, J shed 5 bases, and the junction held 9 bases outside the gene matches. From germline, CDR1 is SGHNT and CDR2 YYREEE (reference sequence). This CDR3 has 16 amino acids.

The chain couples TRBV6-4 to TRBJ1-6; TRBD1 agrees at 7 bases. The CDR3 has 13 residues. Germline V gene sequence: CDR1 MRHNA, CDR2 SNTAGT. V lost 7 bases to trimming and J lost 7 bases; unmatched junction nucleotides: 4. The DNA for the CDR3 is TGTGCCAGCACCGGGACAGAAAATTCACCCCTCCACTTT. Its translation is CASTGTENSPLHF.

For the CDR3, the DNA is TGTGCCAGCACTGACAGGGGGACGCCTAGCGGAGGTCACACAGATACGCAGTATTTT. Translating it yields CASTDRGTPSGGHTDTQYF. The chain has TRBV6-1 and TRBJ2-3; 9 nucleotides align to TRBD1. V lost 7 bases and J lost 2; bases outside the gene matches: 19. The germline V gene encodes CDR1 MNHNS and CDR2 SASEGT. This CDR3 is 19 amino acids long.